Listed below are T cell receptor beta chains from one sample, sequenced in a study of OX40 agonist ivuxolimab in advanced cancers. Repertoires were generated with immunoSEQ multiplex PCR, while TCRdb's copy carries only in-frame clones and drops some. The data contain 65,000 to 75,000 clones, about 81% of them seen just once; the ten biggest clones take up approximately 0.4%. Sequenced here: CD4+ or CD8+ T cells sorted from blood, sampled in a trial of the OX40 agonist ivuxolimab. These TCRs come from an adult with an advanced solid tumor such as melanoma, head and neck, liver or kidney cancer. The CDR3 runs from the conserved cysteine through the conserved F or W. The order of the fields is V gene, clone size, D gene, J gene, CDR3 protein, CDR3 DNA. D genes are given only for firm matches. Only some rows state a clone size, as once, few, many or a class for expanded clones.

TRBV28	few	-	TRBJ1-2	CASSFRAGYTF	TGTGCCAGCAGCTTTAGGGCTGGCTACACCTTC
TRBV7-6	-	-	TRBJ2-7	CASSFGAGTTYEQYF	TGTGCCAGCAGCTTTGGGGCAGGGACCACCTACGAGCAGTACTTC
TRBV7-3	few	TRBD2	TRBJ2-3	CASGRADTQYF	TGTGCCAGCGGGAGGGCAGATACGCAGTATTTT
TRBV25-1	-	-	TRBJ1-3	CASSEYGRRNTIYF	TGTGCCAGCAGTGAATATGGTCGTCGAAACACCATATATTTT
TRBV19	-	-	TRBJ1-3	CASSIFRGPGNTIYF	TGTGCCAGTAGTATATTCCGGGGGCCTGGAAACACCATATATTTT
TRBV28	-	TRBD1	TRBJ1-2	CASSLGQGNSGYTF	TGTGCCAGCAGTCTGGGACAGGGAAACAGTGGCTACACCTTC
TRBV25-1	-	-	TRBJ2-3	CASSGMTDTQYF	TGTGCCAGCAGTGGGATGACAGATACGCAGTATTTT
TRBV30	-	-	TRBJ1-1	CAWSLQGNTEAFF	TGTGCCTGGAGTTTACAGGGGAACACTGAAGCTTTCTTT
TRBV7-6	-	TRBD1	TRBJ2-2	CASRRGYNAGELFF	TGTGCCAGCCGCAGGGGGTACAACGCCGGGGAGCTGTTTTTT
TRBV6-1	-	-	TRBJ1-2	CASSGRTVTLFYGYTF	TGTGCCAGCAGTGGCCGGACGGTCACCCTTTTCTATGGCTACACCTTC
TRBV9	-	TRBD2	TRBJ2-1	CASSVSGSSYNEQFF	TGTGCCAGCAGCGTTAGCGGGAGCTCCTACAATGAGCAGTTCTTC
TRBV28	-	-	TRBJ2-3	CASSLNHQSRDTQYF	TGTGCCAGCAGTTTGAATCACCAGTCAAGGGATACGCAGTATTTT
TRBV5-1	many	TRBD1	TRBJ2-7	CASSRTGGAYYEQYF	TGCGCCAGCAGCCGGACAGGGGGCGCCTATTACGAGCAGTACTTC
TRBV2	-	TRBD2	TRBJ2-3	CASSLAWRGAGDTQYF	TGTGCCAGCAGCCTTGCTTGGCGGGGGGCTGGAGATACGCAGTATTTT
TRBV7-6	-	-	TRBJ2-1	CASSLNRNEQFF	TGTGCCAGCAGCTTAAATCGCAATGAGCAGTTCTTC
TRBV7-6	-	-	TRBJ1-1	CASSLVSSLNEAFF	TGTGCCAGCAGCTTAGTTTCCAGTCTTAATGAAGCTTTCTTT
TRBV19	-	-	TRBJ2-2	CASSINSRTANTGELFF	TGTGCCAGTAGTATAAACAGTCGGACCGCGAACACCGGGGAGCTGTTTTTT
TRBV11-2	-	TRBD1	TRBJ1-1	CASSDWDRRNTEAFF	TGTGCCAGCAGCGACTGGGACAGGCGGAACACTGAAGCTTTCTTT
TRBV7-2	-	-	TRBJ2-1	CASSPWGGSVDEQFF	TGTGCCAGCAGCCCATGGGGGGGCTCCGTCGATGAGCAGTTCTTC
TRBV7-8	-	-	TRBJ2-5	CASSSGNEETQYF	TGTGCCAGCAGCTCCGGAAACGAAGAGACCCAGTACTTC
TRBV28	-	-	TRBJ2-7	CASSKGGASYEQYF	TGTGCCAGCTCGAAGGGCGGAGCGTCCTACGAGCAGTACTTC
TRBV29-1	-	-	TRBJ1-5	CSALMPNQPQHF	TGCAGCGCTCTTATGCCCAATCAGCCCCAGCATTTT
TRBV5-8	few	-	TRBJ2-1	CASSPWMARGEDEQFF	TGTGCCAGCAGCCCGTGGATGGCGCGGGGAGAGGATGAGCAGTTCTTC
TRBV5-5	-	-	TRBJ2-1	CASSALRDRNNEQFF	TGTGCCAGCAGCGCTCTCCGGGATAGAAACAATGAGCAGTTCTTC
TRBV9	-	TRBD1	TRBJ1-5	CASSTNQGAPSNQPQHF	TGTGCCAGCAGCACAAACCAGGGGGCCCCGAGCAATCAGCCCCAGCATTTT
TRBV27	-	TRBD1	TRBJ1-2	CASSHRRDRANYGYTF	TGTGCCAGCAGTCACCGACGGGACAGGGCCAACTATGGCTACACCTTC
TRBV30	-	-	TRBJ2-5	CAWDLKSGTQYF	TGTGCCTGGGACCTGAAAAGCGGGACCCAGTACTTC
TRBV6-5	-	-	TRBJ1-3	CASSPRVPGNTIYF	TGTGCCAGCAGTCCTCGGGTACCCGGAAACACCATATATTTT
TRBV6-5	-	-	TRBJ1-4	CASSWGVTNEKLFF	TGTGCCAGCAGTTGGGGAGTAACTAATGAAAAACTGTTTTTT
TRBV4-2	-	-	TRBJ2-1	CASSQALTSSYNEQFF	TGTGCCAGCAGCCAAGCCCTGACCAGCTCCTACAATGAGCAGTTCTTC
TRBV7-2	many	-	TRBJ2-1	CASSLWGPLFF	TGTGCCAGCAGCTTATGGGGACCATTGTTCTTC
TRBV25-1	-	TRBD2	TRBJ2-5	CASRRGNQETQYF	TGTGCCAGCAGGCGGGGGAATCAAGAGACCCAGTACTTC
TRBV5-1	once	-	TRBJ2-5	CASALQETQYF	TGCGCCAGCGCCCTTCAAGAGACCCAGTACTTC
TRBV4-2	few	-	TRBJ1-4	CASSPSGTNEKLFF	TGTGCCAGCAGCCCATCTGGTACTAATGAAAAACTGTTTTTT
TRBV28	-	-	TRBJ1-2	CASSGTPDNYGYTF	TGTGCCAGCAGCGGGACACCCGATAACTATGGCTACACCTTC
TRBV6-5	-	-	TRBJ1-2	CASRTVNYGYTF	TGTGCCAGCAGGACAGTAAACTATGGCTACACCTTC
TRBV2	-	TRBD1	TRBJ2-3	CASAVTGTGRTDTQYF	TGTGCCAGCGCAGTAACCGGGACAGGGCGCACAGATACGCAGTATTTT
TRBV6-6	-	-	TRBJ1-2	CASSTGDSGGYTF	TGTGCCAGCAGTACGGGAGATTCTGGTGGCTACACCTTC
TRBV9	-	-	TRBJ2-2	CASSVVEGGELFF	TGTGCCAGCAGCGTAGTAGAAGGCGGGGAGCTGTTTTTT
TRBV29-1	-	TRBD1	TRBJ2-3	CSPDRVNRDTQYF	TGCAGCCCGGACAGGGTGAATCGAGATACGCAGTATTTT
TRBV30	few	TRBD2	TRBJ2-7	CAWKSSGTYEQYF	TGTGCCTGGAAGTCTAGCGGGACCTACGAGCAGTACTTC
TRBV19	few	TRBD1	TRBJ1-5	CATIAGTENQGNQPQHF	TGTGCCACAATAGCCGGGACAGAAAACCAAGGGAATCAGCCCCAGCATTTT
TRBV5-1	once	-	TRBJ1-1	CASSLELNTEAFF	TGCGCCAGCAGCTTGGAACTTAACACTGAAGCTTTCTTT
TRBV5-1	-	-	TRBJ2-6	CASSLGGSGANVLTF	TGCGCCAGCAGCCTAGGGGGCTCTGGGGCCAACGTCCTGACTTTC
TRBV7-9	-	-	TRBJ2-7	CASSLGTVEEQYF	TGTGCCAGCAGCTTAGGGACAGTGGAAGAGCAGTACTTC
TRBV5-1	-	TRBD2	TRBJ2-3	CASSPGTSIRTDTQYF	TGCGCCAGCAGCCCGGGGACTAGCATACGCACAGATACGCAGTATTTT
TRBV11-2	-	-	TRBJ2-1	CASSSGTPPYNEQFF	TGTGCCAGCAGCTCCGGGACCCCCCCCTACAATGAGCAGTTCTTC
TRBV19	-	-	TRBJ1-1	CASSWDKNTEAFF	TGTGCCAGTAGTTGGGACAAGAACACTGAAGCTTTCTTT
TRBV11-3	-	-	TRBJ2-5	CASSLGRNQETQYF	TGTGCCAGCAGCTTAGGCCGGAATCAAGAGACCCAGTACTTC
TRBV6-5	-	-	TRBJ1-2	CASSSGGAEYGYTF	TGTGCCAGCAGTTCGGGGGGCGCAGAGTATGGCTACACCTTC
TRBV5-1	-	TRBD2	TRBJ2-1	CASSRSTSVAGYNEQFF	TGCGCCAGCAGCCGTTCAACTAGCGTTGCGGGCTACAATGAGCAGTTCTTC
TRBV19	-	-	TRBJ1-5	CASKPEGNQPQHF	TGTGCCTCGAAACCGGAGGGAAATCAGCCCCAGCATTTT
TRBV2	few	-	TRBJ1-1	CASSASGMNTEAFF	TGTGCCAGCAGTGCTTCGGGAATGAACACTGAAGCTTTCTTT
TRBV6-6	-	-	TRBJ2-1	CASSYRGQPNNEQFF	TGTGCCAGCAGTTACCGGGGACAACCAAACAATGAGCAGTTCTTC
TRBV28	-	TRBD2	TRBJ2-5	CASRYFPSGTSGRGETQYF	TGTGCCAGCAGATACTTCCCCTCCGGGACTAGCGGGAGAGGTGAGACCCAGTACTTC
TRBV18	-	-	TRBJ2-1	CASSPLNEPNNEQFF	TGTGCCAGCTCACCACTTAACGAACCGAACAATGAGCAGTTCTTC
TRBV27	-	-	TRBJ2-4	CASSSGGSGAKNIQYF	TGTGCCAGCAGTTCTGGAGGGAGTGGGGCCAAAAACATTCAGTACTTC
TRBV19	-	TRBD2	TRBJ2-1	CASSAGRAPYNEQFF	TGTGCCAGTAGCGCGGGGAGGGCCCCCTACAATGAGCAGTTCTTC
TRBV5-5	-	TRBD2	TRBJ2-3	CASTPGGSGDTQYF	TGTGCCAGCACCCCCGGGGGGTCGGGAGATACGCAGTATTTT